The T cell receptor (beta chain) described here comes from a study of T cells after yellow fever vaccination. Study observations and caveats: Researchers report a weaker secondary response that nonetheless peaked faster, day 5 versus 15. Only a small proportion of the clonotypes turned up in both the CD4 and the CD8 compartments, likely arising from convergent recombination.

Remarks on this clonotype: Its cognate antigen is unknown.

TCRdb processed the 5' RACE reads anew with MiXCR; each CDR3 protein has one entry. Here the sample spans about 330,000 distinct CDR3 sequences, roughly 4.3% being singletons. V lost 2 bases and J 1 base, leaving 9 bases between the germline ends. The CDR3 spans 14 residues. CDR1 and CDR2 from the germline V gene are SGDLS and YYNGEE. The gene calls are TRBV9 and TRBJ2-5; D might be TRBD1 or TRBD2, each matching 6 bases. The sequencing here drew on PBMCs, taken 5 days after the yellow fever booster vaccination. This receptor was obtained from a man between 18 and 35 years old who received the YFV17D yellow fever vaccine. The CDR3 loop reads CASSVGGPQETQYF. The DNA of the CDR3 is TGTGCCAGCAGCGTTGGGGGGCCCCAAGAGACCCAGTACTTC.